The 27 T cell receptor beta chains listed next were all sequenced from one sample in a study of cytomegalovirus exposure and HLA in healthy donors. A multiplex PCR was run with 60 Vbeta primers and 13 Jbeta primers. The protocol was immunoSEQ multiplex PCR, while the TCRdb copy is restricted to in-frame clones and leaves out a portion. The sample lists 220,000 or so clones; roughly 70% were seen once. Sequenced input: PBMCs. These TCRs come from a woman aged 25 to 39 in good health and CMV-seronegative.

V is TRBV10-1 and J is TRBJ2-1; TRBD2 agrees at 15 bases. V dropped 8 bases and J dropped 4; count of bases not matched to a gene: 6. Germline CDR1 is WNHNN and CDR2 is SYGVQD (reference sequence). CDR3 size: 16 residues. The CDR3, as DNA: TGCGCCAGCCGCGGACTAGCGGGGGGGAATTACAATGAGCAGTTCTTC. Protein: CASRGLAGGNYNEQFF.

This chain connects TRBV19 to TRBJ2-1; TRBD1 might be the D (6 bases). There are 15 residues in the CDR3. Trimming removed 8 bases at V and 7 bases at J, with 21 bases between. Germline values: CDR1 LNHDA, CDR2 SQIVND (reference sequence). CDR3 region: CASRGGGLPRNEQFF. The CDR3 coding sequence is TGTGCCAGTCGTGGGGGCGGCCTTCCTCGGAATGAGCAGTTCTTC.

The chain employs TRBV7-9 and TRBJ2-3, with 7 bases that match TRBD2. The CDR3 runs 14 residues. The germline CDR1 and CDR2 sequences are SEHNR and FQNEAQ (reference sequence). V dropped 5 bases and J dropped 4; count of bases not matched to a gene: 6. CDR3 sequence: CASSTGLVSDTQYF. CDR3 sequence (DNA): TGTGCCAGCAGCACCGGACTAGTCTCAGATACGCAGTATTTT.

Only a few counts were recorded for this clone. The chain carries TRBV5-1 and TRBJ1-2; 9 bases align to TRBD1. The germline V gene encodes CDR1 SGHRS and CDR2 YFSETQ. V dropped 2 bases and J dropped 4; count of bases not matched to a gene: 6. This CDR3 contains 15 residues. Here the CDR3 DNA reads TGCGCCAGCAGCTTAACAGGGGGCGAATCCTATGGCTACACCTTC. As protein: CASSLTGGESYGYTF.

This chain links TRBV19 with TRBJ1-1, with TRBD1 as a possible D gene (6 bases). There are 13 residues in the CDR3. The V end was cut by 5 bases, the J end by 5 bases, with 12 bases between. Per germline, CDR1 LNHDA and CDR2 SQIVND (reference sequence). This CDR3 reads CASSPVGGTEAFF. DNA of the CDR3: TGTGCCAGTAGTCCCGTAGGGGGTACTGAAGCTTTCTTT.

This chain uses TRBV7-9 with TRBJ2-7, with 7 nucleotides matching TRBD1. This CDR3 comprises 15 residues. Germline V gene data show CDR1 as SEHNR and CDR2 as FQNEAQ (reference sequence). Losses at the gene ends were 1 base for V and 0 bases for J; bases not matched to a gene: 3. In DNA, the CDR3 is TGTGCCAGCAGCTTAGAACAGGGGATCTCCTACGAGCAGTACTTC. The encoded protein is CASSLEQGISYEQYF.

The genes are TRBV29-1 and TRBJ2-5; D perhaps matches TRBD2 (5 bases). Germline V gene sequence: CDR1 SQVTM, CDR2 ANQGSEA. This CDR3 has 13 amino acids. V gave up 7 bases and J gave up 4 bases, with 16 bases separating them. The CDR3 loop is CSAPRSGSETQYF. DNA of the CDR3: TGCAGCGCCCCCCGTTCGGGATCAGAGACCCAGTACTTC.

This clone was seen just once. J is TRBJ2-7 and V is TRBV20-1; unclear D gene. V lost 6 bases, J lost 5 bases, and 11 bases lay in between. This CDR3 spans 11 amino acids. From germline, CDR1 is DFQATT and CDR2 SNEGSKA (reference sequence). In DNA, the CDR3 is TGCAGTGCCTCACCCGAGGACGAGCAGTACTTC. This translates into CSASPEDEQYF.

CDR3 DNA sequence: TGTGCCAGCAATACAGGGGTGGAAAAACTGTTTTTT. This sequence encodes CASNTGVEKLFF. This chain connects TRBV2 to TRBJ1-4; TRBD1 aligns across 7 bases. Germline loops: CDR1 SNHLY, CDR2 FYNNEI. V lost 7 bases and J lost 8; bases outside the gene matches: 4. CDR3 size: 12 residues. The variable domain in full, completed from reference TRBV2 and TRBJ1-4, reads EPEVTQTPSHQVTQMGQEVILRCVPISNHLYFYWYRQILGQKVEFLVSFYNNEISEKSEIFDDQFSVERPDGSNFTLKIRSTKLEDSAMYFCASNTGVEKLFFGSGTQLSVL.

The V gene is TRBV5-4, the J gene TRBJ2-5; 8 positions agree with TRBD2. V gave up 3 bases and J gave up 0 bases; unmatched junction bases: 10. The CDR3 spans 17 residues. CDR1 is SGHNT, CDR2 YYREEE, per germline (reference sequence). The CDR3 spells CASSYREGSLYQETQYF. Written as DNA, the CDR3 is TGTGCCAGCAGCTACCGGGAGGGGTCGTTATACCAAGAGACCCAGTACTTC.

The chain links TRBV11-1 to TRBJ1-5, with D possibly TRBD1 on 5 matching bases. CDR3 length equals 13 residues. V was pared by 4 bases and J by 3 bases, with 7 bases between. CDR1 SGHAT and CDR2 FQDESV come from the germline V gene (reference sequence). CDR3 nucleotides: TGTGCCAGCAGCTCGACAGCCAATCAGCCCCAGCATTTT. Protein: CASSSTANQPQHF.

This rearrangement joins TRBV4-1 to TRBJ1-1, with D unresolved. Trimming stripped 4 bases from V and 4 bases from J, with 13 bases between. The CDR3 runs to 14 residues. Germline V CDR1 and CDR2: MGHRA, YSYEKL. Here the CDR3 reads CASSRGLLGTEAFF. CDR3 nucleotides: TGCGCCAGCAGCCGCGGCCTCCTGGGCACTGAAGCTTTCTTT.

Only a few counts were recorded for this clone. One end of the junction is discordant with germline, which a read error may explain. The genes are TRBV5-1 and TRBJ2-3; 13 nucleotides align to TRBD2. Looked up from germline, CDR1 is SGHRS and CDR2 is YFSETQ. The CDR3 loop spans 17 amino acids. The DNA for the CDR3 is TGCGTCAGCAGCTCCCTAACTAGCGGGGGGGCCAAACATACGCAGTATTTT. This translates into CVSSSLTSGGAKHTQYF.

This chain joins TRBV5-1 and TRBJ2-1, with TRBD2 matching 8 bases. CDR3 length: 15 amino acids. The J segment lost 2 bases and the V segment lost 5 bases, leaving 6 bases of the junction unmatched. CDR1 is SGHRS, CDR2 YFSETQ, per germline. CDR3 in DNA: TGCGCCAGCAGTGGAGCGGGAGTAACCTACAATGAGCAGTTCTTC. Translated: CASSGAGVTYNEQFF.

A remark on this clone: At one end, the junction sequence differs from germline, possibly due to a read error. The rearrangement uses TRBV2 and TRBJ2-5, with 7 bases that match TRBD2. There are 14 residues in the CDR3. The V gene's germline CDR1 is SNHLY and CDR2 FYNNEI. The CDR3 loop reads CASRAGGWEEPQYF. CDR3 sequence (DNA): TGTGCCAGCCGTGCCGGGGGGTGGGAAGAGCCCCAGTACTTC.

J is TRBJ2-7 and V is TRBV11-2, with a weak D call TRBD2 (6 bases). This CDR3 comprises 14 residues. From germline, CDR1 is SGHAT and CDR2 FQNNGV. With 1 base removed from V and 5 bases from J, the gap between germline ends came to 12 bases. CDR3 bases: TGTGCCAGCAGCTTAGGGCGTTGGGAGGACGAGCAGTACTTC. It translates to CASSLGRWEDEQYF. The whole variable domain, filled in from reference TRBV11-2 and TRBJ2-7, reads EAGVAQSPRYKIIEKRQSVAFWCNPISGHATLYWYQQILGQGPKLLIQFQNNGVVDDSQLPKDRFSAERLKGVDSTLKIQPAKLEDSAVYLCASSLGRWEDEQYFGPGTRLTVT.

This chain links TRBV9 with TRBJ1-1; no definite D call. Germline V gene sequence: CDR1 SGDLS, CDR2 YYNGEE. V was shortened by 0 bases and J by 5 bases, with 11 bases between the two germline ends. CDR3 length equals 14 residues. CDR3 sequence reads: CASSVDTRRTEAFF. The CDR3 DNA reads TGTGCCAGCAGCGTAGATACGAGGCGGACTGAAGCTTTCTTT.

This clone has only a few counts. V is TRBV6-1 and J is TRBJ1-1, with D perhaps TRBD1 (6 bases). CDR1 is MNHNS and CDR2 is SASEGT in the germline V gene. Trimming took 5 bases from V and 2 from J, leaving 12 bases between them. This CDR3 has 14 residues. The DNA of the CDR3 is TGTGCCAGCAGTTGGACAGCAGCAAACACTGAAGCTTTCTTT. It encodes CASSWTAANTEAFF.

Notes on this clone: Other DNA variants within this sample encode the same CDR3. The V gene is TRBV4-1, the J gene TRBJ1-1, with D unresolved. The CDR3 runs 13 residues. Trimming stripped 4 bases from V and 1 base from J, with 7 bases between. Looked up from germline, CDR1 is MGHRA and CDR2 is YSYEKL. CDR3 nucleotide sequence: TGCGCCAGCAGCCTACGACAGAACACTGAAGCTTTCTTT. Translating gives CASSLRQNTEAFF.

This chain joins TRBV27 and TRBJ1-2; no firm D call. The CDR3 loop spans 14 amino acids. Germline CDR1 MNHEY, CDR2 SMNVEV (reference sequence). V dropped 0 bases and J dropped 4 bases, with 9 bases sitting between them. This CDR3 reads CASSLSARIYGYTF. The CDR3 DNA is TGTGCCAGCAGTTTATCGGCGCGGATCTATGGCTACACCTTC.

V gene TRBV27 combines with J gene TRBJ2-3; D perhaps matches TRBD1 (6 bases). This CDR3 spans 14 amino acids. With 6 bases removed from V and 0 bases from J, the gap between germline ends came to 10 bases. Per the germline V gene, CDR1 is MNHEY and CDR2 is SMNVEV (reference sequence). The CDR3 DNA follows: TGTGCCAGCAGACCAGACAGGAGCACAGATACGCAGTATTTT. This sequence encodes CASRPDRSTDTQYF.

This clone was counted between two and nine times. The chain is built from TRBV11-3 and TRBJ2-5, with TRBD1 matching 8 bases. The CDR3 covers 14 residues. From germline, CDR1 is SGHNT and CDR2 YENEEA. The junction had 4 bases not matched to a gene; V was cut back by 5 bases and J by 2 bases. The CDR3, as DNA: TGTGCCAGCAGCCCCCGGACAGGGCAAGAGACCCAGTACTTC. Residues: CASSPRTGQETQYF.

The chain combines TRBV19 with TRBJ2-1; 9 bases fit TRBD2. Losses at the gene ends were 3 bases for V and 4 bases for J; bases not matched to a gene: 4. Germline V CDR1 and CDR2: LNHDA, SQIVND (reference sequence). This CDR3 is 15 amino acids long. Here the CDR3 reads CASSMAGGRYNEQFF. CDR3 bases: TGTGCCAGTAGTATGGCGGGGGGGCGTTACAATGAGCAGTTCTTC.

The chain joins TRBV7-3 to TRBJ2-2, with a weak D call TRBD2 (6 bases). The CDR3 totals 16 residues. Trimming stripped 5 bases from V and 8 bases from J, with 21 bases between. Germline V gives CDR1 SGHTA, CDR2 FQGTGA. The DNA for the CDR3 is TGTGCCAGCAGCCGAGACAGTCCCTTAGGAGGGGGGGAGCTGTTTTTT. Protein product: CASSRDSPLGGGELFF.

Worth noting for this clone: The germline gene is not matched at one end of the junction; a read error may be the cause. The V gene is TRBV7-7, the J gene TRBJ2-5; TRBD1 agrees at 8 bases. The germline V gene has CDR1 SSHAT and CDR2 FNYEAQ (reference sequence). The length of the CDR3 is 15 residues. CDR3 nucleotides: TGTGCTAGCAGCACTACAGGGGGGTCGGGAGAGACCCAGTACTTC. Translated, it gives CASSTTGGSGETQYF. Looking up the rest from reference TRBV7-7 and TRBJ2-5 gives the full variable domain: GAGVSQSPRYKVTKRGQDVTLRCDPISSHATLYWYQQALGQGPEFLTYFNYEAQPDKSGLPSDRFSAERPEGSISTLTIQRTEQRDSAMYRCASSTTGGSGETQYFGPGTRLLVL.

This clone has a single count. The chain links TRBV2 to TRBJ1-4, with 7 bases identical to TRBD1. The J segment lost 3 bases and the V segment lost 6 bases, leaving 4 bases of the junction unmatched. This CDR3 region has 14 residues. Germline V CDR1 and CDR2: SNHLY, FYNNEI. CDR3 residues: CASRTGLSNEKLFF. The CDR3, as DNA: TGTGCCAGCAGGACAGGGTTATCTAATGAAAAACTGTTTTTT.

To note about this clone: Other DNA variants within this sample encode the same CDR3. The chain is built from TRBV7-9 and TRBJ2-7; no definite D call. The CDR3 spans 13 residues. The germline CDR1 and CDR2 sequences are SEHNR and FQNEAQ (reference sequence). The ends were cut back, 1 base at V and 2 bases at J, with 6 bases in the middle. The CDR3 reads CASSLGTTYEQYF. The DNA for the CDR3 is TGTGCCAGCAGCTTAGGCACTACCTACGAGCAGTACTTC.